This TCR beta chain was profiled in a study of OX40 agonist ivuxolimab in advanced cancers. Method: immunoSEQ multiplex PCR; TCRdb's copy keeps in-frame clones and lacks some. Here the sample spans over 30,000 clones, roughly four fifths being singletons. This CDR3 region has 13 residues. Per the germline V gene, CDR1 is SGHAT and CDR2 is FQNNGV. V was cut by 5 bases and J by 2 bases, with 9 bases left in between. This TCR came from an adult with an advanced solid tumor such as melanoma, head and neck, liver or kidney cancer. The V and J genes are TRBV11-2 and TRBJ1-2; no definite D call. The sample was CD4+ or CD8+ T cells sorted from blood, taken in a trial of the OX40 agonist ivuxolimab. In nucleotides, the CDR3 is TGTGCCAGCAGCGAAGGGCTGAACTATGGCTACACCTTC. It translates to CASSEGLNYGYTF.